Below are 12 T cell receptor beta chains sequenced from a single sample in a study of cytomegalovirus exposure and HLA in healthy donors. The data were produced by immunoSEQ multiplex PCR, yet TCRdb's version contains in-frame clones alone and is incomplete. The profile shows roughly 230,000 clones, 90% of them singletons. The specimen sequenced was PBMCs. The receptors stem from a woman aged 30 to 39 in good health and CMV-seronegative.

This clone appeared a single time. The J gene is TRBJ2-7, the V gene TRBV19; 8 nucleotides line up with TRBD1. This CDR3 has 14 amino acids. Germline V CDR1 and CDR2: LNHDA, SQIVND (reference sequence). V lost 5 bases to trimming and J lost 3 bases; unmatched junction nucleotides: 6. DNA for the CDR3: TGTGCCAGTAGTTCCCGGACAGGGAGCTACGAGCAGTACTTC. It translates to CASSSRTGSYEQYF.

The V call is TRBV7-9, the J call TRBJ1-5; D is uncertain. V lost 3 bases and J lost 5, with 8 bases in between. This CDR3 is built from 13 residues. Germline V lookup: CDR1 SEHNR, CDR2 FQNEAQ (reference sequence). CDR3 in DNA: TGTGCCAGCAGCTTTGCCCTCGATCAGCCCCAGCATTTT. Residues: CASSFALDQPQHF.

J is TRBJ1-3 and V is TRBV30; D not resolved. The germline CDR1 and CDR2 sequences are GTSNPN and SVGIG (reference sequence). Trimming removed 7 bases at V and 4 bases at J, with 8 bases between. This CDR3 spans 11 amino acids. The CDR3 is CALTVGNTIYF. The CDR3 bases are TGTGCCTTAACAGTAGGAAACACCATATATTTT.

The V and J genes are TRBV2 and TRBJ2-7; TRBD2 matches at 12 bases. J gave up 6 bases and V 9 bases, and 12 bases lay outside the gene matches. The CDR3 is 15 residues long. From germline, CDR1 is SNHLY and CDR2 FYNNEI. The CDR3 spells CARRGTLAGGPEQYF. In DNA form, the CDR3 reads TGTGCCAGGAGAGGGACCCTAGCGGGAGGGCCCGAGCAGTACTTC.

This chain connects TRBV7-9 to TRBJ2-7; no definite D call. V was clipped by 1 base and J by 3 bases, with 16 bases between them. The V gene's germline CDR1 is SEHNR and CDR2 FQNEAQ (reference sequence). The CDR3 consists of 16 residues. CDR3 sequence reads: CASSLGHGELDYEQYF. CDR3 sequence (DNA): TGTGCCAGCAGCTTAGGTCATGGGGAATTAGACTACGAGCAGTACTTC.

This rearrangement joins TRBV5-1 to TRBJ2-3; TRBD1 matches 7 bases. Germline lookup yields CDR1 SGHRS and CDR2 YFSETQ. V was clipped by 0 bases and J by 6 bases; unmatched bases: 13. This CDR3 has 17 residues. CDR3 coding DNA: TGCGCCAGCAGCTTGGAGATTTTGGCAGGGGGTTGGGATACGCAGTATTTT. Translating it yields CASSLEILAGGWDTQYF.

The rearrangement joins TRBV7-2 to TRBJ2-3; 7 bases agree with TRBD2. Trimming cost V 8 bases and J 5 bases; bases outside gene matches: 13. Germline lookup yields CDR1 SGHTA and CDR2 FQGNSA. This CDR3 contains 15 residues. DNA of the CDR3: TGTGCCAGCGGGGGGGGACTCCCGAGGGGAGATACGCAGTATTTT. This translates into CASGGGLPRGDTQYF.

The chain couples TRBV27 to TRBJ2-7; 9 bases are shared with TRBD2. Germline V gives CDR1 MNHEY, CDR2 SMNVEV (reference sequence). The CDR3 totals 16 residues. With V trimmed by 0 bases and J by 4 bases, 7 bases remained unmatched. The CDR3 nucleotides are TGTGCCAGCAGTTTATCTGGGACTAGCAGTCAATACGAGCAGTACTTC. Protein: CASSLSGTSSQYEQYF.

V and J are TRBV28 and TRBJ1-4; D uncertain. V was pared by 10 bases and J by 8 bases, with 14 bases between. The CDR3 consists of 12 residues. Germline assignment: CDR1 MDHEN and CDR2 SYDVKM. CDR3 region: CATGPYGEKLFF. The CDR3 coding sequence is TGTGCCACCGGGCCCTACGGAGAAAAACTGTTTTTT.

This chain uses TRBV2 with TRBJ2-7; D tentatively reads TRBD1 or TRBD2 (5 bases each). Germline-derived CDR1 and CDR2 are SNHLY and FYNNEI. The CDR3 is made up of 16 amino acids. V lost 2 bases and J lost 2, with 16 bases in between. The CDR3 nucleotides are TGTGCCAGCAGTGAATCGGAGGCAGGGTACCCCTACGAGCAGTACTTC. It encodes CASSESEAGYPYEQYF. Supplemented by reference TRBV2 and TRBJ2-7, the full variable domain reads EPEVTQTPSHQVTQMGQEVILRCVPISNHLYFYWYRQILGQKVEFLVSFYNNEISEKSEIFDDQFSVERPDGSNFTLKIRSTKLEDSAMYFCASSESEAGYPYEQYFGPGTRLTVT.

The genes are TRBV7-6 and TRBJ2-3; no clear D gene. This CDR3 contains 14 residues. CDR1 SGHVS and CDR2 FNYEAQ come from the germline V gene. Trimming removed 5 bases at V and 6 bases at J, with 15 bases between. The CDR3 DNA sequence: TGTGCCAGCAGCCAAGCTTCCTTCTCGGATACGCAGTATTTT. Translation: CASSQASFSDTQYF. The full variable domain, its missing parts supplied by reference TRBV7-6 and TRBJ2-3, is GAGVSQSPRYKVTKRGQDVALRCDPISGHVSLYWYRQALGQGPEFLTYFNYEAQQDKSGLPNDRFSAERPEGSISTLTIQRTEQRDSAMYRCASSQASFSDTQYFGPGTRLTVL.

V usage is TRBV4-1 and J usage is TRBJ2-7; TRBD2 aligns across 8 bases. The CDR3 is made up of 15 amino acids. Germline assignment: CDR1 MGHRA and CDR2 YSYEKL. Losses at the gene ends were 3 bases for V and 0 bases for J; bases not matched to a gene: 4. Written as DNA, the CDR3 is TGCGCCAGCAGCCAGGCCGGGACTAGCTCCTACGAGCAGTACTTC. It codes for CASSQAGTSSYEQYF.